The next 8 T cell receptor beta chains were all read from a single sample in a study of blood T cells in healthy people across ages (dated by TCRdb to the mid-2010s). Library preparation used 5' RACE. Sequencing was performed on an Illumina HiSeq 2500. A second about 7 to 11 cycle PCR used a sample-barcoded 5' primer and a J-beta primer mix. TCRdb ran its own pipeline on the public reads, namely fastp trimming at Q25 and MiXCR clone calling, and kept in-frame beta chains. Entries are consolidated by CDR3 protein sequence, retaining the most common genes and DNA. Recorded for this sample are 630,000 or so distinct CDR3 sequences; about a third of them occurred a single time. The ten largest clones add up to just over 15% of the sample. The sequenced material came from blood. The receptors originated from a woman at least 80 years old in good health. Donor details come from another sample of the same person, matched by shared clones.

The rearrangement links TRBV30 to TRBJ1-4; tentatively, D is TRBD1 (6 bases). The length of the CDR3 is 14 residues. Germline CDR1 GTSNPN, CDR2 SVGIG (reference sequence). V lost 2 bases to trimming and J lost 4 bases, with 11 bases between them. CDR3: CAWSRGIINEKLFF. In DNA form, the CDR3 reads TGTGCCTGGAGTAGGGGGATAATTAATGAAAAACTGTTTTTT.

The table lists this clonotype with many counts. The CDR3 sequence: CASSQGQGWNEQFF. CDR3 nucleotides: TGCGCCAGCAGCCAAGGACAGGGGTGGAATGAGCAGTTCTTC. The chain couples TRBV5-1 to TRBJ2-1, with TRBD1 matching 9 bases. In germline, CDR1 is SGHRS, CDR2 YFSETQ. The CDR3 is 14 amino acids. The junction had 6 bases not matched to a gene; V was cut back by 4 bases and J by 7 bases.

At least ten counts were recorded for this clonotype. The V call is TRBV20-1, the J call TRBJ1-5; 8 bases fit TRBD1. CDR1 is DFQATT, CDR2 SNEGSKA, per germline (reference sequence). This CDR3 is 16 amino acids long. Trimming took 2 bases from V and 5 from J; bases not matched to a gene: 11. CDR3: CSARPYVTGEDQPQHF. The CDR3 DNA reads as TGCAGTGCTAGACCATACGTGACAGGGGAGGATCAGCCCCAGCATTTT.

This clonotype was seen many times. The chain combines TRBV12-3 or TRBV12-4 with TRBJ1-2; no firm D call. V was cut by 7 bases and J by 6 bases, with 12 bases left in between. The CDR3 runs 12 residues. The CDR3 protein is CASTSAGHGYTF. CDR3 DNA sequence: TGTGCCAGCACCTCAGCGGGTCATGGCTACACCTTC.

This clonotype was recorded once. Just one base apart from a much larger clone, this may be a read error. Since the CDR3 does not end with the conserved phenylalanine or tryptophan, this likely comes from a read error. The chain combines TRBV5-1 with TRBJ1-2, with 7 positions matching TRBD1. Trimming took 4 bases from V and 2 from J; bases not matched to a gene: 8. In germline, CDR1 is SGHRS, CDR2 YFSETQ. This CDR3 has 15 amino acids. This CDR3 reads CASSVSGTENYGYTC. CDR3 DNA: TGCGCCAGCAGCGTTTCCGGGACAGAGAACTATGGCTACACCTGC.

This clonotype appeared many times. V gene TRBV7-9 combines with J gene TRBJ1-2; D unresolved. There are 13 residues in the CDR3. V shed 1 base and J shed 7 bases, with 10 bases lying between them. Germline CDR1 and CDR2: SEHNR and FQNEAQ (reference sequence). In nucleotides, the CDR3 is TGTGCCAGCAGCTTAGGCGCCAGTCCTGGCTACACCTTC. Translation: CASSLGASPGYTF.

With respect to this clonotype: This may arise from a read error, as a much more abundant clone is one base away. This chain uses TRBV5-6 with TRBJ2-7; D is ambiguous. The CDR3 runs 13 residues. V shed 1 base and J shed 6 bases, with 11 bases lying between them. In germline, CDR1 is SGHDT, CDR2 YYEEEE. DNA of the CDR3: TGTGCCAGCAGCTTGATTTCGGCCACCGAGCAGTACTTC. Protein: CASSLISATEQYF.

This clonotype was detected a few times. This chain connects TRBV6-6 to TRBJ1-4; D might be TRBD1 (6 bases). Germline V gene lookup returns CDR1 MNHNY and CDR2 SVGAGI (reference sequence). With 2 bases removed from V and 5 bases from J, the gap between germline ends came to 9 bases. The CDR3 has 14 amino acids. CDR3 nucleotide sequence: TGTGCCAGCAGTTACAGGGGGAGAAATGAAAAACTGTTTTTT. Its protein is CASSYRGRNEKLFF.